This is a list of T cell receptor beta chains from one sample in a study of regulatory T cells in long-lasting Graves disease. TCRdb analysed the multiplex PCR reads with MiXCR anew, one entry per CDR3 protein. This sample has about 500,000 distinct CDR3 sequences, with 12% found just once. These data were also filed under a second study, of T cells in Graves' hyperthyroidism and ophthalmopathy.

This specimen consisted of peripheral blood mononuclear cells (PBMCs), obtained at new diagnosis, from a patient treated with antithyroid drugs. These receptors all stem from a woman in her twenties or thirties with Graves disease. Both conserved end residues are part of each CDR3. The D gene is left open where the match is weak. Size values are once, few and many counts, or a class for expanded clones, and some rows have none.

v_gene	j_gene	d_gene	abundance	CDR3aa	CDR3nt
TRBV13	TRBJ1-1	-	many	CASSPRVTEAFF	TGTGCCAGCAGCCCCCGGGTCACTGAAGCTTTCTTT
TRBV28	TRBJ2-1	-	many	CAVAETYNEQFF	TGTGCCGTAGCGGAGACCTACAATGAGCAGTTCTTC
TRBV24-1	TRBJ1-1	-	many	CATSDRPGGEGNTEAFF	TGTGCCACCAGTGACCGGCCCGGAGGGGAGGGGAACACTGAAGCTTTCTTT
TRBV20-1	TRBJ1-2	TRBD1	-	CSARLGQGIGGYTF	TGCAGTGCTAGACTGGGACAGGGAATCGGTGGCTACACCTTC
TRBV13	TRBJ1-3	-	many	CASSSGRTSGNTIYF	TGTGCCAGCAGCTCAGGCAGGACCTCTGGAAACACCATATATTTT
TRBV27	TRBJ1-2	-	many	CASSFQMGGRPGYTF	TGTGCCAGCAGTTTCCAGATGGGGGGGCGCCCGGGCTACACCTTC
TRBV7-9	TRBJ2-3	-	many	CASSLSGGSTDTQYF	TGTGCCAGCAGCTTATCAGGCGGGAGCACAGATACGCAGTATTTT
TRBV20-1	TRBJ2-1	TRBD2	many	CSAGTSGRLTYNEQFF	TGCAGTGCAGGGACTAGCGGGAGGTTAACCTACAATGAGCAGTTCTTC
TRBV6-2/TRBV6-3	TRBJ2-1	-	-	CASTPTGMSSYNEQFF	TGTGCCAGCACCCCAACTGGGATGAGCTCCTACAATGAGCAGTTCTTC
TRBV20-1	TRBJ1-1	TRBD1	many	CSANAGGRTEAFF	TGCAGTGCTAATGCAGGGGGAAGGACTGAAGCTTTCTTT
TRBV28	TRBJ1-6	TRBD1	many	CASSRPTGLSTYNSPLHF	TGTGCCAGCAGTAGGCCGACAGGGTTAAGTACCTATAATTCACCCCTCCACTTT
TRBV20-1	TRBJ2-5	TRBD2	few	CSASEAGKETQYF	TGCAGTGCTAGCGAAGCGGGGAAAGAGACCCAGTACTTC
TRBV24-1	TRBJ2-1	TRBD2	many	CATSDPLRVRGRNEQFF	TGTGCCACCAGTGATCCGTTGCGGGTTCGCGGGAGAAATGAGCAGTTCTTC
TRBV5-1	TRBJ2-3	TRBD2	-	CASSFFSGRAFGTDTQYF	TGCGCCAGCAGCTTCTTTAGCGGGAGGGCGTTCGGCACAGATACGCAGTATTTT
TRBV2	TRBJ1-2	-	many	CASRARQALGYGYTF	TGTGCCAGCAGGGCTCGACAGGCTTTGGGCTATGGCTACACCTTC
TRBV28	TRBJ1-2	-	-	CASTTLAANYGYTF	TGTGCCAGCACCACTTTAGCGGCTAACTATGGCTACACCTTC
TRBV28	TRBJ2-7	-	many	CASSLEGQANYEQYF	TGTGCCAGCAGTTTAGAGGGGCAGGCCAATTACGAGCAGTACTTC
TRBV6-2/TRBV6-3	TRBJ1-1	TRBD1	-	CASRGTGGGTEAFF	TGTGCCAGCAGGGGCACAGGGGGTGGCACTGAAGCTTTCTTT
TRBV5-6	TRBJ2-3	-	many	CASSLNPTSTDTQYF	TGTGCCAGCAGCTTGAACCCGACTAGCACAGATACGCAGTATTTT
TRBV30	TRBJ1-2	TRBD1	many	CAWRNRGLTYGYTF	TGTGCCTGGAGGAACAGGGGTCTAACCTATGGCTACACCTTC
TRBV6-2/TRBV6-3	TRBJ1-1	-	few	CASIFAAQAFF	TGTGCCAGCATATTCGCTGCTCAAGCTTTCTTT
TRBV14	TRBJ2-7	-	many	CASSQSTELNYEQYF	TGTGCCAGCAGCCAATCGACGGAGCTGAACTACGAGCAGTACTTC
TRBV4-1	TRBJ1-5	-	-	CASSQSRSNNQPQHF	TGCGCCAGCAGCCAATCCAGGAGTAACAATCAGCCCCAGCATTTT
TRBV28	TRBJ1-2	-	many	CASSSFSGLYGYTF	TGTGCCAGCAGTTCCTTTAGCGGTCTATATGGCTACACCTTC
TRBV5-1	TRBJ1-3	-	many	CASSLSRRGGRNTIYF	TGCGCCAGCAGCTTGTCCAGGCGTGGAGGACGAAACACCATATATTTT
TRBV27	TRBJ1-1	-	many	CASSPWGFGNTEAFF	TGTGCCAGCAGTCCTTGGGGTTTTGGGAACACTGAAGCTTTCTTT
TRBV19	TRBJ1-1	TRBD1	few	CASRLDRDNTEAFF	TGTGCCAGTAGGCTGGACAGGGATAACACTGAAGCTTTCTTT
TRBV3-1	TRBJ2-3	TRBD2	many	CASSARTSGSSGYTQYF	TGTGCCAGCAGCGCTCGGACTAGCGGGAGCTCGGGATATACGCAGTATTTT
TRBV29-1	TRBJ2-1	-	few	CSVSGGSYNYNEQFF	TGCAGCGTGAGTGGGGGGTCTTACAACTACAATGAGCAGTTCTTC
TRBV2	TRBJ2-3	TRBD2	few	CASSGLAGLSTDTQYF	TGTGCCAGCAGTGGGCTAGCGGGCCTTAGCACAGATACGCAGTATTTT
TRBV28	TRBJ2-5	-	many	CASSLGQTQYF	TGTGCCAGCAGTTTAGGACAGACCCAGTACTTC
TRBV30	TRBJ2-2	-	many	CAWMGGTANTGELFF	TGTGCCTGGATGGGCGGGACAGCGAACACCGGGGAGCTGTTTTTT
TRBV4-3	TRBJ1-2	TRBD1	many	CASSQGTGDYGYTF	TGCGCCAGCAGCCAAGGGACAGGGGACTATGGCTACACCTTC
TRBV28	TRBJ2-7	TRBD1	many	CASSVRQGRYEQYF	TGTGCCAGCAGTGTCCGACAGGGACGGTACGAGCAGTACTTC
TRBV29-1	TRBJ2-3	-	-	CSGGGLPADTQYF	TGCAGCGGGGGGGGCCTACCCGCAGATACGCAGTATTTT
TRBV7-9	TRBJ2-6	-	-	CASSLGPPGANVLTF	TGTGCCAGCAGCTTGGGACCCCCCGGGGCCAACGTCCTGACTTTC
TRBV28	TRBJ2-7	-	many	CASRVTISPYEQYF	TGTGCCAGCAGGGTGACAATTTCGCCCTACGAGCAGTACTTC
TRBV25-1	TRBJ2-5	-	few	CASSEFGDRETQYF	TGTGCCAGCAGTGAATTCGGCGATAGAGAGACCCAGTACTTC
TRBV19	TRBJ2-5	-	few	CASSSQGFQETQYF	TGTGCCAGTAGTAGTCAGGGTTTTCAAGAGACCCAGTACTTC
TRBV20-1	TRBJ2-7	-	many	CSARDDYSYEQYF	TGCAGTGCTAGAGATGACTACTCCTACGAGCAGTACTTC
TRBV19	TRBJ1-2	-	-	CASSPGPLITYGYTF	TGTGCCAGTAGTCCAGGACCCTTGATCACCTATGGCTACACCTTC
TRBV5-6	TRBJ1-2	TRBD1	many	CASTVFGQGLYGYTF	TGTGCCAGCACCGTCTTTGGACAGGGGCTCTATGGCTACACCTTC
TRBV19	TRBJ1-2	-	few	CASSIGIGRKGYTF	TGTGCCAGTAGTATCGGTATCGGCAGGAAGGGCTACACCTTC
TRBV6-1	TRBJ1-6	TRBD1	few	CASREPGQGVNSPLHF	TGTGCCAGCAGAGAACCGGGACAGGGGGTGAATTCACCCCTCCACTTT
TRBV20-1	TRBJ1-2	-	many	CSARDLTALYGYTF	TGCAGTGCTAGAGATCTGACAGCCCTCTATGGCTACACCTTC
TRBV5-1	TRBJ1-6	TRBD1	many	CASSLRQGHDSPLHF	TGCGCCAGCAGCTTGAGACAGGGGCACGATTCACCCCTCCACTTT
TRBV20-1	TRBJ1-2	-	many	CSAQELYLRYGYTF	TGCAGTGCTCAGGAACTTTACTTGCGGTATGGCTACACCTTC
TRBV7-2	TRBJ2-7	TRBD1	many	CASSGRGQGVYEQYF	TGTGCCAGCAGCGGCCGGGGACAGGGGGTCTACGAGCAGTACTTC
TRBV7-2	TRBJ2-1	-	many	CASSWGDYNEQFF	TGTGCCAGCAGCTGGGGGGACTACAATGAGCAGTTCTTC
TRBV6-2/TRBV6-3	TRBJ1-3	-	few	CASRQVALRDTIYF	TGTGCCAGCAGGCAGGTCGCGCTCCGGGACACCATATATTTT
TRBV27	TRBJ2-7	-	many	CASSLEGSYEQYF	TGTGCCAGCAGTTTAGAGGGAAGCTACGAGCAGTACTTC
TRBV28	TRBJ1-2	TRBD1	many	CASVSWGQGLDGYTF	TGTGCCAGCGTGTCATGGGGACAGGGATTAGATGGCTACACCTTC
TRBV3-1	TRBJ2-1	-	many	CASSRAPSPGYNEQFF	TGTGCCAGCAGCCGGGCCCCTAGTCCCGGCTACAATGAGCAGTTCTTC
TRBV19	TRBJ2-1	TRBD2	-	CASRRTLADTYNEQFF	TGTGCCAGTAGAAGAACACTAGCGGATACATACAATGAGCAGTTCTTC
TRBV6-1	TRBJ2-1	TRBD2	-	CASRPGTSLSNKQFF	TGTGCCAGCAGGCCGGGGACTAGCCTGTCCAATAAGCAGTTCTTC
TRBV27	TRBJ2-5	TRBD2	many	CASSGVSGSRGTQYF	TGTGCCAGCAGTGGGGTTAGCGGGAGTCGAGGGACCCAGTACTTC
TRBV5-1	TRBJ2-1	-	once	CASSLCADEQFF	TGCGCCAGCAGCTTGTGCGCAGATGAGCAGTTCTTC
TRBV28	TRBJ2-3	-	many	CASSPFTSRGGTQYF	TGTGCCAGCAGCCCGTTCACCTCGCGGGGTGGAACGCAGTATTTT